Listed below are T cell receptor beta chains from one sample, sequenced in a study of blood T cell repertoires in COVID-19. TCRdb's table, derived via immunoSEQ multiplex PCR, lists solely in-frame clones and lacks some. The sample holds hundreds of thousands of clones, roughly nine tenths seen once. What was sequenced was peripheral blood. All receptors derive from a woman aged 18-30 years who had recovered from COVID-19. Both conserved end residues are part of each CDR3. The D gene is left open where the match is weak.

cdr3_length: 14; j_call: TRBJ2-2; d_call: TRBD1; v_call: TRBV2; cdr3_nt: TGTGCCAGCAGTGACAGGGGGTGGGCCGGGGAGCTGTTTTTT; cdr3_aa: CASSDRGWAGELFF
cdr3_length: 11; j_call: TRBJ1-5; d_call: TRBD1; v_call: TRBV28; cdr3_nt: TGTGCCAGCATCCTGGGGGGACAGAAGCATTTT; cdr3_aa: CASILGGQKHF
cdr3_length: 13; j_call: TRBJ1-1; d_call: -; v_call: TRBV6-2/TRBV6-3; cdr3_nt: TGTGCCAGCAGTTACAACAGTTTCACTGAAGCTTTCTTT; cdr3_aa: CASSYNSFTEAFF
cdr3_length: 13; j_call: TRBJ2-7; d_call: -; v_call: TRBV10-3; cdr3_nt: TGTGCCACACGGCGGGGCCCAGAGGGCGAGCAGTACTTC; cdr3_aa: CATRRGPEGEQYF
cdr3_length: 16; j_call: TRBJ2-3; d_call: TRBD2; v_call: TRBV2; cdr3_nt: TGTGCCAGCAGTGATTTACTAGCGGGAGAATTTGATACGCAGTATTTT; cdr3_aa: CASSDLLAGEFDTQYF
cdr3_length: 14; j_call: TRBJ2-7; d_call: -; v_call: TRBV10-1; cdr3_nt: TGCGCCAGCAGTGATACTAGCACCTCCTACGAGCAGTACTTC; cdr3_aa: CASSDTSTSYEQYF
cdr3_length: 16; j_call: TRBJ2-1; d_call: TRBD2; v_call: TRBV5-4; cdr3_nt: TGTGCCAGCAGCTTGGGGTCGCTAGCGGGAGGCAATGAGCAGTTCTTC; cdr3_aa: CASSLGSLAGGNEQFF
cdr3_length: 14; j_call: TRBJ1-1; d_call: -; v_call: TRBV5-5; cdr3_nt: TGTGCCAGCAGCTTGGAACCCGGGGTGGCTGAAGCTTTCTTT; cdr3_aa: CASSLEPGVAEAFF
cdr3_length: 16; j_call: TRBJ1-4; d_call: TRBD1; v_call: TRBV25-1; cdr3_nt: TGTGCCAGCAGTGAATCCCGGGGGACAGGGCCAGAAAAACTGTTTTTT; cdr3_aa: CASSESRGTGPEKLFF
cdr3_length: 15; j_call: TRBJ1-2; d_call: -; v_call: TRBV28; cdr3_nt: TGTGCCAGCAGTTTTCGGAGGGGTGTAATCTATGGCTACACCTTC; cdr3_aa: CASSFRRGVIYGYTF
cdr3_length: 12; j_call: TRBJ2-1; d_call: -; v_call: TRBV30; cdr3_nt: TGTGCCTGGAGGGGGCCCTACAATGAGCAGTTCTTC; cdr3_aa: CAWRGPYNEQFF